One T cell receptor beta chain is described in this entry. V gave up 1 base and J gave up 1 base; unmatched junction bases: 4. The CDR3 totals 16 residues. The germline CDR1 and CDR2 sequences are SEHNR and FQNEAQ (reference sequence). These data are taken from a study of blood T cell repertoires in COVID-19. Study in general: Sites across the United States, Italy and Spain contributed samples from acute and convalescent COVID-19.

In the original processing: Estimated nucleated cell counts came from reference gene primer amplification. The data were produced by immunoSEQ multiplex PCR, yet TCRdb's version contains in-frame clones alone and is incomplete. That table furnishes V, J and clone size, whereas the DNA furnished D and trimming. The data contain a few hundred thousand clones, over 75% of them singletons. This chain links TRBV7-9 with TRBJ2-5, with 9 bases identical to TRBD2. The material sequenced was PBMCs or T cells enriched from blood (not recorded which). This receptor was taken from a woman aged 40 to 50 with acute COVID-19. In nucleotides, the CDR3 is TGTGCCAGCAGCTTAGGAACTAGCGGGCCCCAAGAGACCCAGTACTTC. It specifies CASSLGTSGPQETQYF.